The rows below give T cell receptor beta chains drawn from one sample of a study of shared clonotypes between healthy human individuals. TCRdb keeps only in-frame clones here, not all; method: immunoSEQ multiplex PCR. Altogether fewer than 2.5 million clones are present, roughly 93% being singletons, with the ten largest covering about 0.38%. The sequenced material came from naive CD4+ T cells from PBMCs. Source of these receptors: a man aged 18 to 29 in good health. Some clones in this sample may be carry-over from other donors' samples. The CDR3 runs from the conserved cysteine through the conserved F or W. The D gene is left open where the match is weak. Only some rows state a clone size, as once, few, many or a class for expanded clones.

j_call v_call clone_size d_call cdr3_aa cdr3_nt
TRBJ1-5 TRBV7-2 - - CASSLGGWGNQPQHF TGTGCCAGCAGCTTGGGAGGGTGGGGCAATCAGCCCCAGCATTTT
TRBJ2-2 TRBV15 - - CATSSRGSGELFF TGTGCCACCAGCAGCAGGGGTTCCGGGGAGCTGTTTTTT
TRBJ2-7 TRBV20-1 - - CSARSYEQYF TGCAGTGCTAGGAGCTACGAGCAGTACTTC
TRBJ2-4 TRBV5-4 - TRBD1 CASSLAGGKNIQYF TGTGCCAGCAGCTTGGCAGGGGGCAAAAACATTCAGTACTTC
TRBJ2-7 TRBV4-3 - TRBD2 CASSLTSGSYEQYF TGCGCCAGCAGTCTGACTAGCGGGAGCTACGAGCAGTACTTC
TRBJ2-1 TRBV7-3 - - CASSRTAGLAYNEQFF TGTGCCAGCAGTCGCACGGCGGGTCTAGCCTACAATGAGCAGTTCTTC
TRBJ2-3 TRBV27 - TRBD2 CASTQALAAHTDTQYF TGTGCCAGCACACAAGCACTAGCGGCTCACACAGATACGCAGTATTTT
TRBJ2-3 TRBV9 - - CASSALGTDTQYF TGTGCCAGCAGCGCTCTTGGCACAGATACGCAGTATTTT
TRBJ2-3 TRBV2 - - CASRTDTDTQYF TGTGCCAGCAGGACAGACACAGATACGCAGTATTTT
TRBJ1-5 TRBV28 - TRBD1 CASSLFFLTGDHPQHF TGTGCCAGCAGTTTATTTTTTTTGACAGGGGATCACCCCCAGCATTTT
TRBJ2-1 TRBV4-1 - TRBD1 CASSQGDRDYNEQFF TGCGCCAGCAGCCAGGGGGACAGGGATTATAATGAGCAGTTCTTC
TRBJ1-4 TRBV28 - - CASSTGVLVEKLFF TGTGCCAGCAGCACGGGGGTTTTAGTGGAAAAACTGTTTTTT
TRBJ2-2 TRBV5-1 - - CASSFRLLGAGAGELFF TGCGCCAGCAGCTTCAGACTCCTCGGGGCTGGCGCCGGGGAGCTGTTTTTT
TRBJ1-1 TRBV6-6 - - CASADGGYTEAFF TGTGCCAGTGCCGACGGGGGGTACACTGAAGCTTTCTTT
TRBJ2-7 TRBV7-2 - TRBD2 CASSPLAGDLYEQYF TGTGCCAGCAGCCCTCTAGCGGGAGACCTCTACGAGCAGTACTTC
TRBJ2-2 TRBV6-1 - - CASTPPQGGSGELFF TGTGCCAGCACCCCCCCGCAGGGCGGGTCCGGGGAGCTGTTTTTT
TRBJ1-2 TRBV18 - - CASSPSGQTVHGYTF TGTGCCAGCTCACCTTCCGGACAGACCGTCCATGGCTACACCTTC
TRBJ1-1 TRBV5-8 - TRBD1 CASSTDRTMNTEAFF TGTGCCAGCAGTACGGACAGGACCATGAACACTGAAGCTTTCTTT
TRBJ2-3 TRBV11-2 - - CASSPLAGSAVNTDTQYF TGTGCCAGCAGCCCCCTCGCTGGGTCAGCGGTGAACACAGATACGCAGTATTTT
TRBJ2-5 TRBV18 once TRBD1 CASSPGDRAQETQYF TGTGCCAGCTCACCGGGCGACAGGGCGCAAGAGACCCAGTACTTC
TRBJ2-7 TRBV28 - - CASRRREGWGEQYF TGTGCCAGCAGACGTCGTGAGGGCTGGGGCGAGCAGTACTTC
TRBJ2-2 TRBV6-1 - TRBD2 CASSAISPGLGTGELFF TGTGCCAGCAGTGCGATTAGCCCGGGACTAGGCACCGGGGAGCTGTTTTTT
TRBJ2-7 TRBV5-1 - TRBD1 CASSLLAPGTVPYEQYF TGCGCCAGCAGCCTCTTAGCTCCCGGGACAGTACCCTACGAGCAGTACTTC
TRBJ1-2 TRBV9 - - CASSAGAGDYGYTF TGTGCCAGCAGCGCCGGGGCCGGGGACTATGGCTACACCTTC
TRBJ1-1 TRBV14 - - CASSQLRGTEAFF TGTGCCAGCAGCCAACTTCGGGGCACTGAAGCTTTCTTT
TRBJ2-7 TRBV5-4 - - CASSLARGSYEQYF TGTGCCAGCAGCTTGGCTAGGGGATCCTACGAGCAGTACTTC
TRBJ2-5 TRBV7-3 - - CASSLGRSKQETQYF TGTGCCAGCAGCTTAGGGCGGAGTAAGCAAGAGACCCAGTACTTC
TRBJ1-3 TRBV5-1 - - CASSAGRSSGNTIYF TGCGCCAGCAGCGCCGGGCGGAGCTCTGGAAACACCATATATTTT
TRBJ2-2 TRBV2 once TRBD2 CASKGTSGRGGELFF TGTGCCAGCAAAGGGACTAGCGGGAGAGGCGGGGAGCTGTTTTTT
TRBJ2-6 TRBV13 - - CASHFNRGVPGANVLTF TGTGCCAGCCACTTTAATCGTGGAGTCCCTGGGGCCAACGTCCTGACTTTC
TRBJ2-2 TRBV5-1 - - CASSAKASAGELFF TGCGCCAGCAGTGCAAAGGCATCCGCCGGGGAGCTGTTTTTT
TRBJ2-2 TRBV5-3 - - CARSLGIRQGGGELFF TGTGCCAGAAGCCTAGGGATCCGGCAGGGCGGCGGGGAGCTGTTTTTT
TRBJ2-6 TRBV7-3 - - CASSSKGRTGANVLTF TGTGCCAGCAGCTCTAAGGGGAGAACTGGGGCCAACGTCCTGACTTTC
TRBJ1-3 TRBV7-2 - - CASSLMPTGSGNTIYF TGTGCCAGCAGCTTAATGCCAACAGGCTCTGGAAACACCATATATTTT
TRBJ2-7 TRBV28 - TRBD2 CASSPPTSLPYEQYF TGTGCCAGCAGTCCTCCGACTAGCCTGCCCTACGAGCAGTACTTC
TRBJ1-2 TRBV28 - TRBD1 CASSPRDRAEIYGYTF TGTGCCAGCAGTCCTCGGGACAGGGCGGAGATCTATGGCTACACCTTC
TRBJ1-2 TRBV10-2 - - CATPRPGPAEGYTF TGCGCCACCCCCCGACCGGGACCGGCTGAGGGCTACACCTTC
TRBJ1-3 TRBV6-5 - - CASANRGNTIYF TGTGCCAGCGCGAATAGGGGAAACACCATATATTTT
TRBJ2-7 TRBV27 - - CASSPGLTATYEQYF TGTGCCAGCAGTCCCGGACTGACGGCGACCTACGAGCAGTACTTC
TRBJ1-4 TRBV7-9 - - CASSLEGTWDEKLFF TGTGCCAGCAGCTTAGAAGGGACTTGGGATGAAAAACTGTTTTTT
TRBJ2-7 TRBV28 - TRBD2 CASSFSGSGSYEQYF TGTGCCAGCAGTTTCAGCGGGAGTGGGTCCTACGAGCAGTACTTC
TRBJ1-2 TRBV7-8 - - CASSSIPSPSNYGYTF TGTGCCAGCAGTAGTATTCCCTCACCTTCTAACTATGGCTACACCTTC
TRBJ1-1 TRBV15 - - CATSLLGRLEAFF TGTGCCACCAGCTTACTGGGGAGACTTGAAGCTTTCTTT